This entry describes one T cell receptor (beta chain). Antigen unknown. This entry belongs to a study of cytomegalovirus exposure and HLA in healthy donors. Study-level findings and limits: Cytomegalovirus association was assigned to approximately 160 TCR beta chains.

13 Jbeta primers and 60 Vbeta primers were used for the PCR. Method: immunoSEQ multiplex PCR; TCRdb's copy keeps in-frame clones and lacks some. The sample gives 200,000 or so clones, nearly 80% of which show up once; 5% to 6% is in the top ten. Germline CDR1 SGHVS, CDR2 FQNEAQ. The V and J ends lost 1 base and 3 bases respectively, with 16 bases between them. CDR3 length: 16 residues. The sequence came from a woman in her twenties or thirties in good health and CMV-seropositive. The rearrangement links TRBV7-8 to TRBJ2-7, with a tentative D call TRBD1 (6 bases). The sequencing sample was made of PBMCs. In DNA form, the CDR3 reads TGTGCCAGCAGCTTAGTAGTGACCCAAGGGGGCTACGAGCAGTACTTC. It specifies CASSLVVTQGGYEQYF.